This TCR beta chain was sequenced during a study of PD-L1 blockade in urothelial cancer. Study background: A median blood sample held approximately 140,000 T cells and under 85,000 unique TCRs.

Using immunoSEQ multiplex PCR, the repertoire was profiled, and TCRdb retains in-frame clones only, with some absent. The table includes about 50,000 clones, about 86% detected once. The germline gives CDR1 SEHNR, CDR2 FQNEAQ (reference sequence). Trimming shortened V by 5 bases and J by 5 bases, and 10 bases separated the two germline ends. CDR3 size: 13 residues. The time point is: pretreatment peripheral blood. This sequence joins TRBV7-9 and TRBJ1-5; D possibly corresponds to TRBD1 (5 bases). The TCR originated in a man in his 60s with urothelial cancer. The source was PBMCs, collected around atezolizumab (anti-PD-L1) treatment. The CDR3 sequence is CASSRPGDQPQHF. CDR3 nucleotide sequence: TGTGCCAGCAGCCGCCCGGGGGATCAGCCCCAGCATTTT.